These T cell receptor beta chains were read from a single sample in a study of graft-versus-host responses after intestinal transplantation. TCRdb's copy holds only in-frame clones and misses some; the assay was immunoSEQ multiplex PCR. The repertoire holds fewer than 120,000 clones, 80% to 95% seen once, with about 0.51% in the top ten. These TCRs' antigens remain unknown. This material consisted of unstimulated CD8+ T cells sorted from spleen or lymph node cells, taken before intestinal transplant. These receptors all come from a human donor who received an intestinal transplant. Each CDR3 is given with its conserved first and last residue. The D gene is left open where the match is weak. Not every row has a clone size; where given, it reads once, few, many or a size class.

.,TRBJ2-2,.,TRBV2,TGTGCCAGCAGTGGGCAGGGGGGAGGGCTTGTCGGGGAGCTGTTTTTT,CASSGQGGGLVGELFF
.,TRBJ2-7,.,TRBV18,TGTGCCAGCTCACCGATAGAGGGGAGAGAAGTCTACGAGCAGTACTTC,CASSPIEGREVYEQYF
.,TRBJ2-7,.,TRBV14,TGTGCCAGCAGCCAAGATCGAAAGGACGAGCAGTACTTC,CASSQDRKDEQYF
.,TRBJ2-1,TRBD1,TRBV19,TGTGCCAGTACCCTAGGGGGCGGGTACAATGAGCAGTTCTTC,CASTLGGGYNEQFF
.,TRBJ2-2,.,TRBV6-5,TGTGCCAGCAGTTACTTGGGGTCCCACGGGGAGCTGTTTTTT,CASSYLGSHGELFF
.,TRBJ2-7,TRBD2,TRBV7-8,TGTGCCAGCACCACGGGCGGGAGGGCCTCCTACGAGCAGTACTTC,CASTTGGRASYEQYF
once,TRBJ2-7,TRBD2,TRBV14,TGTGCCAGCAGCACCGCGGGTAGCGGGGCCAACTACGAGCAGTACTTC,CASSTAGSGANYEQYF
.,TRBJ1-1,TRBD1,TRBV5-4,TGTGCCAGCAGCTTCTCAGGGGGTTCGGGTGAAGCTTTCTTT,CASSFSGGSGEAFF
.,TRBJ2-7,TRBD2,TRBV7-9,TGTGCCAGCAGCCCCTGGGGGAGGGCTTACGAGCAGTACTTC,CASSPWGRAYEQYF
.,TRBJ1-1,.,TRBV9,TGTGCCAGCAGCGCCCCTCTGAACACTGAAGCTTTCTTT,CASSAPLNTEAFF
.,TRBJ2-1,.,TRBV6-4,TGTGCCAGCAGCCCCTGGGGGGGCATGGGAAATGAGCAGTTCTTC,CASSPWGGMGNEQFF
.,TRBJ2-1,TRBD2,TRBV28,TGTGCCAGCAGTTTATTAGAGCGGGAGGGCCGGGATGAGCAGTTCTTC,CASSLLEREGRDEQFF
.,TRBJ2-7,.,TRBV9,TGTGCCAGCAGCGTAGCAAGCACAACCTCTACCTACGAGCAGTACTTC,CASSVASTTSTYEQYF
.,TRBJ2-5,TRBD2,TRBV5-8,TGTGCCAGCAGCCGAGGGACTAGCGGGTTTGGTCGAGAGACCCAGTACTTC,CASSRGTSGFGRETQYF
.,TRBJ2-4,TRBD2,TRBV4-2,TGTGCCAGCAGCCAAGGCTGGGGACTAGCGGGATTGGGGATTCAGTACTTC,CASSQGWGLAGLGIQYF
.,TRBJ1-5,.,TRBV5-5,TGTGCCAGCAGCTTGGAGTCTTTACATCAGCCCCAGCATTTT,CASSLESLHQPQHF
.,TRBJ1-3,.,TRBV19,TGTGCCAGTAGTATAGATCTCCTCTCTGGAAACACCATATATTTT,CASSIDLLSGNTIYF
.,TRBJ2-7,TRBD2,TRBV9,TGTGCCAGCAGCACCAACCCCACTAGCGGTCGACTTTACGAGCAGTACTTC,CASSTNPTSGRLYEQYF
.,TRBJ2-7,.,TRBV5-6,TGTGCCAGCAGCTTGGAACAGAGCTGGTACGAGCAGTACTTC,CASSLEQSWYEQYF
.,TRBJ2-1,.,TRBV27,TGTGCCAGCAGTTTAGCGAGCTCCTACAATGAGCAGTTCTTC,CASSLASSYNEQFF
.,TRBJ1-5,TRBD1,TRBV6-5,TGTGCCAGCAGTTTACAGGGGAACGGGAATCAGCCCCAGCATTTT,CASSLQGNGNQPQHF
.,TRBJ2-7,.,TRBV30,TGTGCCTGGAGTGTCACGGGATCCTACGAGCAGTACTTC,CAWSVTGSYEQYF
.,TRBJ2-7,TRBD2,TRBV4-1,TGCGCCAGCAGCCAACCGATGGGACTAGCGGGGAGCTCCTACGAGCAGTACTTC,CASSQPMGLAGSSYEQYF
.,TRBJ1-1,TRBD1,TRBV30,TGTGCCTGGAGCCGGGACAGGGTCACTGAAGCTTTCTTT,CAWSRDRVTEAFF
.,TRBJ2-5,TRBD2,TRBV19,TGTGCCAGTAGTTCGAAGCGGGATATACAAGAGACCCAGTACTTC,CASSSKRDIQETQYF
.,TRBJ2-3,.,TRBV28,TGTGCCAGCAGTTTAGGTACCAGCACAGATACGCAGTATTTT,CASSLGTSTDTQYF
.,TRBJ2-3,.,TRBV7-3,TGTGCCAGCAGCTTAGGAGGGACACTCACAGATACGCAGTATTTT,CASSLGGTLTDTQYF
.,TRBJ2-1,.,TRBV27,TGTGCCAGCATGAAAGACTACAATGAGCAGTTCTTC,CASMKDYNEQFF
.,TRBJ2-7,TRBD2,TRBV10-1,TGCGCCAGCAGTGGGCTAGCGGGAGGCTACGAGCAGTACTTC,CASSGLAGGYEQYF
.,TRBJ1-1,TRBD1,TRBV10-3,TGTGCCGTAACTCCGACAGGGATCACTGAAGCTTTCTTT,CAVTPTGITEAFF
.,TRBJ2-4,TRBD2,TRBV11-2,TGTGCCAGCACCGCCGGGCTAGCGGGAGTTAGGGCCAAAAACATTCAGTACTTC,CASTAGLAGVRAKNIQYF
.,TRBJ1-2,.,TRBV7-9,TGTGCCAGCAGCCAGGACAACTATGGCTACACCTTC,CASSQDNYGYTF
.,TRBJ2-7,.,TRBV28,TGTGCCAGCAGTTTCGGATCTAGCATCGGTTACGAGCAGTACTTC,CASSFGSSIGYEQYF
.,TRBJ2-3,TRBD1,TRBV4-1,TGCGCCAGCACGCCTCTTACCCCAAAGGCGGACAGGGGGGCAGATACGCAGTATTTT,CASTPLTPKADRGADTQYF
.,TRBJ1-2,TRBD1,TRBV27,TGTGCCAGCAGTAACAGGGGTTCCTATGGCTACACCTTC,CASSNRGSYGYTF
.,TRBJ2-3,TRBD2,TRBV19,TGTGCCAGTAGTTTAGTAGCGGGAGATACGCAGTATTTT,CASSLVAGDTQYF
.,TRBJ2-1,TRBD2,TRBV11-2,TGTGCCAGCGCGTCCGGGACTATGGGGTACAATGAGCAGTTCTTC,CASASGTMGYNEQFF
.,TRBJ1-2,.,TRBV30,TGTGCCTGGAGAATAAACGTCGCCCTCGGAAACTATGGCTACACCTTC,CAWRINVALGNYGYTF
.,TRBJ2-7,.,TRBV19,TGTGCCAGTAGTACCGGGGGCTTTGACACCTACGAGCAGTACTTC,CASSTGGFDTYEQYF
few,TRBJ2-7,.,TRBV6-1,TGTGCCAGCAGTGAAGCAATAGCGGACTCCTACGAGCAGTACTTC,CASSEAIADSYEQYF
.,TRBJ2-7,TRBD2,TRBV6-5,TGTGCCAGCAGAACTAGCGGGATGCAGTCGGAGCAGTACTTC,CASRTSGMQSEQYF
.,TRBJ2-2,.,TRBV5-6,TGTGCCAGCAGCTTAGCCGGGACATTGAACACCGGGGAGCTGTTTTTT,CASSLAGTLNTGELFF
.,TRBJ2-5,.,TRBV11-2,TGTGCCAGCAGCTTAGAATTTGCTAGGTTGTCAGAGACCCAGTACTTC,CASSLEFARLSETQYF
.,TRBJ2-1,.,TRBV4-1,TGCGCCAGCAGCCAAGATTGGGCCAACTACAATGAGCAGTTCTTC,CASSQDWANYNEQFF
few,TRBJ2-7,.,TRBV4-1,TGCGCCAGCAGCCAAGAAGGGGCCGAGCAGTACTTC,CASSQEGAEQYF
.,TRBJ2-5,TRBD1,TRBV29-1,TGCAGCCTAGGACAGGACCAAGAGACCCAATACTTC,CSLGQDQETQYF
once,TRBJ2-5,.,TRBV4-2,TGTGCCAGCAGCCAAGATTTCCTGAGGTGGGAGACCCAGTACTTC,CASSQDFLRWETQYF
.,TRBJ2-1,TRBD2,TRBV4-1,TGCGCCAGCAGCCAAGGTAGCGGGGCAGAGTTCTTC,CASSQGSGAEFF
.,TRBJ1-2,.,TRBV7-3,TGTGCCAGCAGCTTAACCCCCCGGGACATCGCCTACACCTTC,CASSLTPRDIAYTF
.,TRBJ1-4,.,TRBV7-8,TGTGCCAGCAGCTTAATAGAAGACGGTAATGAAAAACTGTTTTTT,CASSLIEDGNEKLFF
.,TRBJ2-1,TRBD1,TRBV19,TGTGCCAGTAGTATGACAGGGAACCCCTACAATGAGCAGTTCTTC,CASSMTGNPYNEQFF
few,TRBJ1-1,.,TRBV28,TGTGCCAGCAGCCCAGTTGGATTCACTGAAGCTTTCTTT,CASSPVGFTEAFF
.,TRBJ1-1,.,TRBV5-1,TGCGCCAGCAGCTTTGCAGGCTCATTGAACACTGAAGCTTTCTTT,CASSFAGSLNTEAFF
.,TRBJ2-1,TRBD2,TRBV2,TGTGCCAGCAGTCTCAGCGGGGGATACTACAATGAGCAGTTCTTC,CASSLSGGYYNEQFF
.,TRBJ2-5,.,TRBV5-4,TGTGCCAGCAGCTCCCGAAATCAAGAGACCCAGTACTTC,CASSSRNQETQYF
once,TRBJ1-2,.,TRBV12-1,TGTGCCAGCAGCTTTAAAACAGGTTACCGGGGCTACACCTTC,CASSFKTGYRGYTF
.,TRBJ2-1,TRBD2,TRBV4-2,TGTGCCAGCAGCCAAGATTCAATTCGGCGGCGGGAGCTCCCTTTGGAGCAGTTCTTC,CASSQDSIRRRELPLEQFF